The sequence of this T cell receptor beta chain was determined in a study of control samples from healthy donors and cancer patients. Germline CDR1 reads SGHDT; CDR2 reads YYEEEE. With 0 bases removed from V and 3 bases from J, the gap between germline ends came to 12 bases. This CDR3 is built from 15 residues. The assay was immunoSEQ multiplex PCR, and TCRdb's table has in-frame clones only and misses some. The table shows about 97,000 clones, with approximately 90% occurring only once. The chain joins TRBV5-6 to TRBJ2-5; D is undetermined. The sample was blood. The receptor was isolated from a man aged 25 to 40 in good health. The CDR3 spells CASSLDFRREETQYF. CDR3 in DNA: TGTGCCAGCAGCTTGGACTTTAGGAGAGAAGAGACCCAGTACTTC.